This entry lists 32 T cell receptor beta chains sequenced from one sample in a study of T cells in localized non-small cell lung cancer. TCRdb's copy holds only in-frame clones and misses some; the assay was immunoSEQ multiplex PCR. The repertoire holds tens of thousands of clones, with approximately 90% as singletons. This specimen was peripheral blood, taken before any cancer treatment. Source of these receptors: a woman aged 40 to 75 with stage I squamous cell lung carcinoma.

The chain links TRBV27 to TRBJ1-6; no firm D call. The CDR3 sequence is 17 residues long. Germline CDR1 MNHEY, CDR2 SMNVEV (reference sequence). V gave up 0 bases and J gave up 0 bases, with 9 bases separating them. CDR3 nucleotides: TGTGCCAGCAGTTTATCGGAAGCTAGCTCCTATAATTCACCCCTCCACTTT. The encoded protein is CASSLSEASSYNSPLHF.

Here the CDR3 reads CASSTTGSLGRETQYF. The CDR3 DNA follows: TGCGCCAGCAGCACAACAGGGTCCCTAGGCCGGGAGACCCAGTACTTC. The chain combines TRBV5-1 with TRBJ2-5; D is possibly TRBD1 (6 bases). V was clipped by 4 bases and J by 5 bases, with 21 bases between them. The CDR3 loop spans 16 amino acids. Germline lookup yields CDR1 SGHRS and CDR2 YFSETQ.

The genes are TRBV4-1 and TRBJ1-1; D not resolved. The V and J ends lost 0 bases and 0 bases respectively, with 14 bases between them. This CDR3 region has 17 residues. CDR1 MGHRA and CDR2 YSYEKL come from the germline V gene. CDR3 bases: TGCGCCAGCAGCCAAGATGTCAGAAGGGTGATGAACACTGAAGCTTTCTTT. Its translation is CASSQDVRRVMNTEAFF.

The CDR3 spells CASSLESGPYGYTF. As DNA, the CDR3 is TGCGCCAGCAGCTTGGAGTCTGGGCCTTATGGCTACACCTTC. This sequence joins TRBV5-1 and TRBJ1-2; no clear D gene. With 0 bases removed from V and 5 bases from J, the gap between germline ends came to 11 bases. The germline CDR1 and CDR2 sequences are SGHRS and YFSETQ. The CDR3 extends over 14 amino acids.

This chain joins TRBV2 and TRBJ1-2, with 12 bases aligning to TRBD1. Germline CDR1 SNHLY, CDR2 FYNNEI. V lost 4 bases to trimming and J lost 7 bases; unmatched junction nucleotides: 4. This CDR3 is 14 amino acids long. CDR3 sequence: CASSVWGQGAGYTF. In DNA, the CDR3 is TGTGCCAGCAGTGTATGGGGACAGGGGGCTGGCTACACCTTC.

The chain recombines TRBV18 with TRBJ1-1; D might be TRBD1 (6 bases). The CDR3 has 14 amino acids. The V gene lost 4 bases and the J gene lost 8 bases, with 17 bases spanning the gap. Germline V gene lookup returns CDR1 KGHSH and CDR2 LQKENI. CDR3 bases: TGTGCCAGCTCACTCCGCCGGGACACCGGGGAAGCTTTCTTT. This codes for CASSLRRDTGEAFF.

This rearrangement joins TRBV5-1 to TRBJ2-4; maybe TRBD2 (5 bases). With 2 bases removed from V and 6 bases from J, the gap between germline ends came to 12 bases. The CDR3 runs 14 residues. Germline lookup yields CDR1 SGHRS and CDR2 YFSETQ. The chain's CDR3 is CASSFLEGGNIQYF. CDR3 DNA sequence: TGCGCCAGCAGCTTTCTCGAGGGTGGAAACATTCAGTACTTC.

The chain is built from TRBV19 and TRBJ1-2; 9 bases line up with TRBD1. Germline loops: CDR1 LNHDA, CDR2 SQIVND (reference sequence). Germline trimming cut 4 bases from V and 7 bases from J; bases unmatched to any gene: 10. There are 15 residues in the CDR3. The CDR3 coding sequence is TGTGCCAGTAGTAACACCGGGACAGGGCGAGGTGGCTACACCTTC. Translated, it gives CASSNTGTGRGGYTF.

The CDR3 DNA follows: TGTGCCTGGTACGGGACAGTAGATGAAAAACTGTTTTTT. Amino acid sequence: CAWYGTVDEKLFF. The rearrangement links TRBV30 to TRBJ1-4, with TRBD1 matching 7 bases. From germline, CDR1 is GTSNPN and CDR2 SVGIG (reference sequence). CDR3 size: 13 residues. Losses at the gene ends were 5 bases for V and 6 bases for J; bases not matched to a gene: 6. The full variable domain, with the rest looked up from reference TRBV30 and TRBJ1-4, is SQTIHQWPATLVQPVGSPLSLECTVEGTSNPNLYWYRQAAGRGLQLLFYSVGIGQISSEVPQNLSASRPQDRQFILSSKKLLLSDSGFYLCAWYGTVDEKLFFGSGTQLSVL.

This chain joins TRBV30 and TRBJ2-7; a weak D match, TRBD1 (5 bases). The CDR3 has 15 amino acids. With 1 base removed from V and 3 bases from J, the gap between germline ends came to 16 bases. Per the germline V gene, CDR1 is GTSNPN and CDR2 is SVGIG (reference sequence). The CDR3 nucleotides are TGTGCCTGGAGTGCACGGACATCCTGGGGCTACGAGCAGTACTTC. Translation gives CAWSARTSWGYEQYF.

The V call is TRBV9, the J call TRBJ1-2; 8 nucleotides match TRBD1. The CDR3 is 15 residues long. Germline V gene data show CDR1 as SGDLS and CDR2 as YYNGEE. The trim removed 6 bases at V and 7 bases at J, leaving 14 bases unmatched. CDR3 sequence (DNA): TGTGCCAGCACCGTCGATCCAGGGGGCGATGGTGGCTACACCTTC. Translation: CASTVDPGGDGGYTF.

The chain carries TRBV6-4 and TRBJ1-5; D gene unclear. There are 17 residues in the CDR3. The germline V and J ends were trimmed by 2 bases and 0 bases, with 14 bases remaining between them. CDR1 MRHNA and CDR2 SNTAGT come from the germline V gene. The DNA for the CDR3 is TGTGCCAGCAGTGACACTCTAGGACCGTATAGCAATCAGCCCCAGCATTTT. The encoded protein is CASSDTLGPYSNQPQHF.

This chain uses TRBV9 with TRBJ1-2; the D gene is possibly TRBD1 (5 bases). V lost 3 bases, J lost 4 bases, and 7 bases lay in between. Germline V CDR1 and CDR2: SGDLS, YYNGEE. CDR3 length: 12 amino acids. CDR3 amino acids: CASSGGVYGYTF. The CDR3 DNA is TGTGCCAGCAGCGGGGGGGTCTATGGCTACACCTTC. Variable domain in full (rest from reference TRBV9 and TRBJ1-2): DSGVTQTPKHLITATGQRVTLRCSPRSGDLSVYWYQQSLDQGLQFLIQYYNGEERAKGNILERFSAQQFPDLHSELNLSSLELGDSALYFCASSGGVYGYTFGSGTRLTVV.

This chain uses TRBV9 with TRBJ2-3; D unresolved. The germline CDR1 and CDR2 sequences are SGDLS and YYNGEE. The CDR3 runs 13 residues. V was clipped by 2 bases and J by 2 bases, with 6 bases between them. CDR3 in amino acids: CASSVSPTDTQYF. DNA of the CDR3: TGTGCCAGCAGCGTGAGTCCCACAGATACGCAGTATTTT.

J is TRBJ1-1 and V is TRBV5-1; D is perhaps TRBD1 (5 bases). This CDR3 is built from 16 residues. V was cut by 4 bases and J by 6 bases, with 22 bases left in between. Germline V CDR1 and CDR2: SGHRS, YFSETQ. CDR3 loop: CASSPLTAGTTAEAFF. CDR3 bases: TGCGCCAGCAGCCCCCTGACAGCAGGGACGACCGCTGAAGCTTTCTTT. The entire variable domain, with the rest obtained from reference TRBV5-1 and TRBJ1-1, is as follows: KAGVTQTPRYLIKTRGQQVTLSCSPISGHRSVSWYQQTPGQGLQFLFEYFSETQRNKGNFPGRFSGRQFSNSRSEMNVSTLELGDSALYLCASSPLTAGTTAEAFFGQGTRLTVV.

The gene calls are TRBV10-3 and TRBJ1-2; a weak D match, TRBD1 (5 bases). This CDR3 has 15 residues. Germline loops: CDR1 ENHRY, CDR2 SYGVKD. Trimming cost V 7 bases and J 6 bases, with 21 bases left between them. Here the CDR3 DNA reads TGTGCCATCAACCCATCCTCAGGGCCGATCGATGGCTACACCTTC. Its translation: CAINPSSGPIDGYTF.

J is TRBJ1-2 and V is TRBV6-5; 10 bases are a match to TRBD1. CDR3 length: 14 amino acids. The V segment lost 6 bases and the J segment 2 bases; nucleotides outside the gene matches: 3. Germline CDR1 is MNHEY and CDR2 is SVGAGI. This CDR3 reads CASSQGQGNYGYTF. CDR3 DNA: TGTGCCAGCAGCCAGGGACAGGGGAACTATGGCTACACCTTC.

The chain couples TRBV6-5 to TRBJ2-7; no clear D. V lost 5 bases and J 1 base, leaving 15 bases between the germline ends. The length of the CDR3 is 15 residues. In germline, CDR1 is MNHEY, CDR2 SVGAGI. CDR3: CASSGLGRASYEQYF. The CDR3 nucleotides read TGTGCCAGCAGTGGATTGGGAAGGGCGTCCTACGAGCAGTACTTC.

The CDR3 loop is CASSVQVEQFF. The CDR3 DNA reads as TGTGCCAGCAGCGTTCAGGTTGAGCAGTTCTTC. This rearrangement joins TRBV2 to TRBJ2-1; D is uncertain. The length of the CDR3 is 11 residues. The V end lost 6 bases, the J end lost 9 bases, and 9 bases lay between the germline ends. Germline CDR1 reads SNHLY; CDR2 reads FYNNEI.

V gene TRBV30 combines with J gene TRBJ1-1; TRBD1 agrees at 7 bases. The V gene's germline CDR1 is GTSNPN and CDR2 SVGIG (reference sequence). The CDR3 has 13 amino acids. V shed 1 base, J shed 3 bases, and the junction held 2 bases outside the gene matches. CDR3 sequence reads: CAWSEDRYTEAFF. CDR3 nucleotide sequence: TGTGCCTGGAGTGAGGACAGGTACACTGAAGCTTTCTTT.

The chain carries TRBV6-6 and TRBJ1-1; TRBD1 is a possible D gene (5 bases). This CDR3 is 14 amino acids long. The germline V and J ends were trimmed by 6 bases and 5 bases, with 16 bases remaining between them. Germline-derived CDR1 and CDR2 are MNHNY and SVGAGI (reference sequence). In DNA form, the CDR3 reads TGTGCCAGCAGGCAGGGTAGCCAGGAGACTGAAGCTTTCTTT. Amino acid sequence: CASRQGSQETEAFF.

The chain has TRBV18 and TRBJ2-7; D is perhaps TRBD1 (6 bases). V was shortened by 5 bases and J by 0 bases, with 11 bases between the two germline ends. Per the germline V gene, CDR1 is KGHSH and CDR2 is LQKENI. The CDR3 has 14 residues. Written as DNA, the CDR3 is TGTGCCAGCTCAGGTCGGGACACCTCCTACGAGCAGTACTTC. It specifies CASSGRDTSYEQYF.

This chain links TRBV10-1 with TRBJ2-7, with a possible D match to TRBD1 (6 bases). Per the germline V gene, CDR1 is WNHNN and CDR2 is SYGVQD (reference sequence). The CDR3 runs to 14 residues. Between the trimmed V and J ends, which lost 5 bases and 0 bases, there was a span of 11 bases. CDR3 coding DNA: TGCGCCAGCAGTAGAGGGGGTGGCTCCTACGAGCAGTACTTC. Translating it yields CASSRGGGSYEQYF.

The chain has TRBV2 and TRBJ1-5, with unresolved D. The CDR3 loop spans 18 amino acids. The V and J ends lost 0 bases and 7 bases respectively, with 22 bases between them. Germline V gene data show CDR1 as SNHLY and CDR2 as FYNNEI. The CDR3 sequence is CASSEALRVLKGGQPQHF. The CDR3 DNA reads TGTGCCAGCAGTGAAGCGCTTCGGGTCCTAAAGGGCGGACAGCCCCAGCATTTT.

This clone was recorded only once. The chain joins TRBV5-1 to TRBJ1-1; TRBD1 is a possible D gene (5 bases). From germline, CDR1 is SGHRS and CDR2 YFSETQ. CDR3 size: 14 residues. The V and J ends lost 4 bases and 6 bases respectively, with 16 bases between them. CDR3 sequence (DNA): TGCGCCAGCAGCACGGGGGTTCTCAGCCCTGAAGCTTTCTTT. It specifies CASSTGVLSPEAFF.

The gene calls are TRBV11-2 and TRBJ2-2; weak D call: TRBD1 (6 bases). The length of the CDR3 is 15 residues. Trimming took off 2 bases at V and 7 bases at J, with 14 bases between the two ends. CDR1 is SGHAT and CDR2 is FQNNGV in the germline V gene. The CDR3 region has the DNA TGTGCCAGCAGCTTAACCCGTCAGGGGAACGGGGAGCTGTTTTTT. Residues: CASSLTRQGNGELFF.

The chain couples TRBV25-1 to TRBJ1-2; TRBD1 might be the D (6 bases). The V gene lost 3 bases and the J gene lost 6 bases, with 11 bases spanning the gap. This CDR3 has 13 residues. The V gene's germline CDR1 is MGHDK and CDR2 SYGVNS. The CDR3 spells CASSDTGFDGYTF. CDR3 bases: TGTGCCAGCAGTGACACAGGGTTTGATGGCTACACCTTC.

DNA for the CDR3: TGTGCCAGTAGTCTTTCGGGGGTCGGGACAGATACGCAGTATTTT. Translation gives CASSLSGVGTDTQYF. This rearrangement joins TRBV2 to TRBJ2-3; possibly TRBD2 for D (6 bases). Germline V CDR1 and CDR2: SNHLY, FYNNEI. This CDR3 comprises 15 residues. The V end was cut by 9 bases, the J end by 3 bases, with 19 bases between.

The rearrangement links TRBV7-9 to TRBJ2-2; no clear D. The CDR3 is made up of 18 amino acids. Germline CDR1 is SEHNR and CDR2 is FQNEAQ (reference sequence). Trimming stripped 3 bases from V and 6 bases from J, with 23 bases between. The CDR3 sequence: CASSFPPFVTFSAGELFF. CDR3 bases: TGTGCCAGCAGCTTCCCCCCCTTTGTGACCTTTTCGGCCGGGGAGCTGTTTTTT.

The chain joins TRBV19 to TRBJ1-1, with TRBD1 as a possible D gene (5 bases). V was trimmed by 8 bases and J by 3 bases, leaving 13 bases between them. CDR3 size: 13 residues. Per germline, CDR1 LNHDA and CDR2 SQIVND (reference sequence). The CDR3 sequence is CASLGVLDTEAFF. For the CDR3, the DNA is TGTGCCAGTTTAGGGGTACTCGACACTGAAGCTTTCTTT.

This chain uses TRBV28 with TRBJ1-3, with D maybe TRBD1 (6 bases). The ends were cut back, 2 bases at V and 0 bases at J, with 8 bases in the middle. This CDR3 contains 15 residues. Germline V gene lookup returns CDR1 MDHEN and CDR2 SYDVKM. The CDR3 loop is CASSLGGGSGNTIYF. The CDR3 nucleotides read TGTGCCAGCAGTTTAGGAGGGGGCTCTGGAAACACCATATATTTT.

The V and J genes are TRBV18 and TRBJ2-1, with TRBD1 matching 9 bases. The CDR3 sequence is 15 residues long. The germline gives CDR1 KGHSH, CDR2 LQKENI. Trimming at V came to 2 bases and at J to 5 bases, leaving 4 bases not matched to a gene. The CDR3 region has the DNA TGTGCCAGCTCACCAAGCCGGGACAGGGACAATGAGCAGTTCTTC. It codes for CASSPSRDRDNEQFF. Combining the CDR3 with reference TRBV18 and TRBJ2-1 gives the whole variable domain NAGVMQNPRHLVRRRGQEARLRCSPMKGHSHVYWYRQLPEEGLKFMVYLQKENIIDESGMPKERFSAEFPKEGPSILRIQQVVRGDSAAYFCASSPSRDRDNEQFFGPGTRLTVL.